A selection of T cell receptor beta chains follows, all from one sample in a study of OX40 agonist ivuxolimab in advanced cancers. The table came from immunoSEQ multiplex PCR; TCRdb's copy has only in-frame clones and leaves some out. Among 100,000 to 120,000 clones listed, less than 95% were seen once. Sequencing used CD4+ or CD8+ T cells sorted from blood, obtained in a trial of the OX40 agonist ivuxolimab. The receptors shown here come from an adult with an advanced solid tumor such as melanoma, head and neck, liver or kidney cancer. CDR3s include the opening cysteine and the closing phenylalanine or tryptophan. Fields, in order: CDR3 protein, CDR3 DNA, V gene, D gene, J gene, clone size. A D gene is named only where the DNA matches it firmly. Not every row has a clone size; where given, it reads once, few, many or a size class.

CDR3: CASSVGGTRGETQYF; DNA: TGTGCCAGCAGCGTAGGGGGCACCAGAGGAGAGACCCAGTACTTC; V: TRBV9; D: .; J: TRBJ2-5; size: .
CDR3: CASTPDRGIGFDTQYF; DNA: TGTGCCAGTACCCCGGACAGGGGGATTGGTTTTGATACGCAGTATTTT; V: TRBV19; D: TRBD1; J: TRBJ2-3; size: .
CDR3: CASSVGSEALSYNEQFF; DNA: TGCGCCAGCAGTGTCGGTAGCGAGGCTCTCTCCTACAATGAGCAGTTCTTC; V: TRBV10-1; D: .; J: TRBJ2-1; size: few
CDR3: CASSQDSRTEAFF; DNA: TGTGCCAGCAGCCAAGACAGCCGAACTGAAGCTTTCTTT; V: TRBV7-6; D: .; J: TRBJ1-1; size: .
CDR3: CASSLGGGTSGSYEQFF; DNA: TGTGCCAGCAGCTTAGGAGGGGGGACTAGCGGGAGTTATGAGCAGTTCTTC; V: TRBV7-6; D: TRBD2; J: TRBJ2-1; size: .
CDR3: CASSETGESQPQHF; DNA: TGTGCCAGCAGTGAAACGGGAGAATCTCAGCCCCAGCATTTT; V: TRBV2; D: .; J: TRBJ1-5; size: .
CDR3: CASSLAGTASYGYTF; DNA: TGCGCCAGCAGCTTGGCCGGGACAGCTTCGTATGGCTACACCTTC; V: TRBV5-1; D: TRBD1; J: TRBJ1-2; size: .
CDR3: CASRTGTQYF; DNA: TGTGCCAGCAGAACGGGGACCCAGTACTTC; V: TRBV25-1; D: .; J: TRBJ2-5; size: .
CDR3: CAERRMGDYGYTF; DNA: TGTGCCGAACGACGGATGGGAGACTATGGCTACACCTTC; V: TRBV30; D: .; J: TRBJ1-2; size: .
CDR3: CAWSTGYGYTF; DNA: TGTGCCTGGAGTACGGGCTATGGCTACACCTTC; V: TRBV30; D: .; J: TRBJ1-2; size: .
CDR3: CASSIGRRQPQHF; DNA: TGTGCCAGTAGTATCGGGAGGAGGCAGCCCCAGCATTTT; V: TRBV19; D: .; J: TRBJ1-5; size: .
CDR3: CASSLVGTGGEKLFF; DNA: TGTGCCAGCAGCTTGGTAGGGACAGGGGGAGAAAAACTGTTTTTT; V: TRBV5-6; D: TRBD1; J: TRBJ1-4; size: .
CDR3: CASSPRSENEQYF; DNA: TGTGCCAGCTCACCAAGGTCCGAAAACGAGCAGTACTTC; V: TRBV18; D: .; J: TRBJ2-7; size: .
CDR3: CAISESVGGGRNIQYF; DNA: TGTGCCATCAGTGAGTCGGTAGGCGGAGGTAGAAACATTCAGTACTTC; V: TRBV10-3; D: .; J: TRBJ2-4; size: .
CDR3: CASSPRQGFNSPLHF; DNA: TGTGCCAGCAGCCCTCGACAGGGTTTCAATTCACCCCTCCACTTT; V: TRBV6-6; D: TRBD1; J: TRBJ1-6; size: .
CDR3: CASSSGLAGGSYNEQFF; DNA: TGTGCCAGCAGCTCCGGACTAGCGGGAGGCTCCTACAATGAGCAGTTCTTC; V: TRBV5-4; D: TRBD2; J: TRBJ2-1; size: .
CDR3: CAWETGLATQYF; DNA: TGTGCCTGGGAAACCGGACTAGCGACGCAGTATTTT; V: TRBV30; D: TRBD2; J: TRBJ2-3; size: .
CDR3: CASSARVGATYQPQHF; DNA: TGTGCCAGCAGCGCGCGAGTGGGGGCGACATATCAGCCCCAGCATTTT; V: TRBV7-2; D: .; J: TRBJ1-5; size: .
CDR3: CASSGALSYEQYF; DNA: TGCGCCAGCAGTGGCGCGCTCTCCTACGAGCAGTACTTC; V: TRBV10-2; D: .; J: TRBJ2-7; size: .
CDR3: CATSRDGRLFF; DNA: TGTGCCACCAGCAGAGATGGTCGCCTGTTCTTC; V: TRBV15; D: .; J: TRBJ2-1; size: .
CDR3: CASSNSISGNTIYF; DNA: TGTGCCAGCAGTAACAGCATCTCTGGAAACACCATATATTTT; V: TRBV6-1; D: .; J: TRBJ1-3; size: .
CDR3: CASSSPQGRNTIYF; DNA: TGTGCCAGCAGCTCCCCACAGGGAAGAAACACCATATATTTT; V: TRBV9; D: .; J: TRBJ1-3; size: once